Sequencing of this T cell receptor (beta chain) was carried out in a study of blood T cell dynamics during melanoma immunotherapy (dated by TCRdb to 2019 to 2021). Regarding the study in general: The patients had metastatic melanoma and were given first-line pembrolizumab or nivolumab plus ipilimumab as standard of care in the United Kingdom. Consecutive patients formed a training cohort, and a further independent group of patients from the same centre was pooled into an external validation set. Peripheral T cell receptor repertoires of metastatic melanoma patients were profiled before and after one cycle of checkpoint inhibitor therapy to find early correlates of response.

In the paper's terms, the time point label means: pre-treatment baseline. Blood samples were taken at two points: before treatment (T0) and at week 3 (W3), which came after the first cycle of checkpoint blockade. Except for a couple of patients with rapid clinical progression, response was assessed 12 weeks after the first infusion by RECIST 1.1; disease control meant complete response, partial response or stable disease. Patients with prior systemic cancer treatment, concomitant immunosuppressant therapy or synchronous other active malignancies were excluded. To track both circulating cells and T cell turnover, TCR beta was sequenced from bulk PBMC as well as from plasma cell-free DNA. Lymphoprep and SepMate tubes were used to isolate PBMC from blood, and red cell lysis was then performed. QIAamp DNA Blood Mini kits were used to extract DNA from PBMC and sorted T cell subsets. The CDR3 spans 15 residues, from the cysteine through the phenylalanine. Only CDR3 DNA remains: 45 bases, in frame from the first base. The germline V gene supplies CDR1 MGHRA and CDR2 YSYEKL. The V and J ends are trimmed by 2 bases and 1 base, leaving 11 bases between them.

For every bulk PBMC sample, a fixed 350 ng of DNA was loaded. The immunoSEQ TCRb Assay kit was used according to manufacturer instructions to amplify TCR beta CDR3 sequences from genomic DNA. The KAPA Library Quantification Kit for Illumina platforms was used to quantify the pooled libraries by qPCR. Pooled libraries were clustered at roughly 0.6-1.1 pM and sequenced on an Illumina NextSeq 500. As for how the authors treated the data: TCR data were analyzed using immunoSEQ ANALYZER and the R LymphoSeq package. A rearrangement efficiency score was calculated as productive divided by the sum of productive and non-productive CDR3 sequences. Clonality was assessed using the Gini coefficient and diversity using the Renyi index at alpha=1, with pairwise comparisons between timepoints within each patient. In LymphoSeq, clonal relatedness was computed with an edit distance of 3 and repertoire similarity was computed with the Bhattacharyya coefficient. Linear discriminant analysis on week-3 changes in clonality and diversity was built with the R MASS and caret packages to classify response. TCRdb stores this immuneACCESS table with in-frame sequences only. Part of the clones is absent; in the studies checked, under half of the shortfall reflects unresolved V genes, and no reason is known for the rest. V and J calls and clone size follow that table, whereas D and trimming were derived from the DNA. The sample contains approximately 25,000 clones, around 88% of them found a single time. Of the sample, 4.6% is held by the ten largest clones.

Note on this clone: No antigen is known for it. Base qualities are not at hand, and no much larger clone is one base apart.

Overall study results and their limits: Unlike progressors, patients who went on to achieve disease control showed a bifurcated reorganization of the PBMC repertoire at W3, with either increased clonality or increased diversity. The relatively small sample size was recognized as a factor that could limit how well the results generalize. Whether the T cell clones behind the repertoire changes were melanoma-specific or instead reflected general immune activation was something the study could not determine.

The sequence is built from TRBV4-1 and TRBJ1-2, with no reliable assignment of the D segment. The specimen was blood, collected from a patient treated with checkpoint blockade. The receptor comes from a human donor with melanoma. The sequenced DNA: TGCGCCAGCAGCCAAACGTCTGGGATTAACTATGGCTACACCTTC. Translated, it reads CASSQTSGINYGYTF.